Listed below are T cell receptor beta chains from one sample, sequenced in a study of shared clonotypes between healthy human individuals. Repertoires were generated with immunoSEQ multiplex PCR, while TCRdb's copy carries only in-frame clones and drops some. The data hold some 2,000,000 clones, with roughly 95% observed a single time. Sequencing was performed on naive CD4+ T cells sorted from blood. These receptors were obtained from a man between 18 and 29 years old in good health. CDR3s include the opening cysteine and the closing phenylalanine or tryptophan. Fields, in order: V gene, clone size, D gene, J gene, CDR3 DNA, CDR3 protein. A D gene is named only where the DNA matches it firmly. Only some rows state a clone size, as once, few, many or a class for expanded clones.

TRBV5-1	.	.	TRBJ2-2	TGCGCCAGCAGCCTACGGACTCTCGGGGAGCTGTTTTTT	CASSLRTLGELFF
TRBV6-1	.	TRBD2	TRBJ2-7	TGTGCCAGCAGTGAAATCGGGGGGATAAGCTTTGACGAGCAGTACTTC	CASSEIGGISFDEQYF
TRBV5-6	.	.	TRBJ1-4	TGTGCCAGCAGCTTGGACAGGAGTGAAAAACTGTTTTTT	CASSLDRSEKLFF
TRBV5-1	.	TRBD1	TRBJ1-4	TGCGCCAGCAGCTTGGAACCTCAGGGGGCTAATGAAAAACTGTTTTTT	CASSLEPQGANEKLFF
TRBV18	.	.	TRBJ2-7	TGTGCCAGCTCACCCGGACTAATTCCGTACGAGCAGTACTTC	CASSPGLIPYEQYF
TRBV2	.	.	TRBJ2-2	TGTGCCAGCACTCCGAACACCGGGGAGCTGTTTTTT	CASTPNTGELFF
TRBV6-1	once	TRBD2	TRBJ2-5	TGTGCCAGCAGGGTAGCGGGGGGTGAAGAGACCCAGTACTTC	CASRVAGGEETQYF
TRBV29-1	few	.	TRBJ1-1	TGCAGCGTTGGAAGGGTAGGACAAGCTTTCTTT	CSVGRVGQAFF
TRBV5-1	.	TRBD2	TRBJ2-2	TGCGCCAGCAGCCCCTTCGCGGGGGGGAACACCGGGGAGCTGTTTTTT	CASSPFAGGNTGELFF
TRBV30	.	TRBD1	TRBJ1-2	TGTGCCTGGAGGAGGACAGGGGATAACTATGGCTACACCTTC	CAWRRTGDNYGYTF
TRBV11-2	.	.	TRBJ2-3	TGTGCCGCCTCGGCGAGGTCCACAGATACGCAGTATTTT	CAASARSTDTQYF
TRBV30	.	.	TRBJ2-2	TGTGCCTGGAGTGGAGTTGGGGAGCTGTTTTTT	CAWSGVGELFF
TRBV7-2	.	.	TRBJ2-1	TGTGCCAGCAGCTTCAATGGGGGGACAAACAATGAGCAGTTCTTC	CASSFNGGTNNEQFF
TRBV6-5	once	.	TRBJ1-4	TGTGCCAGCAGTTCTTCCTGGGCAACTAATGAAAAACTGTTTTTT	CASSSSWATNEKLFF
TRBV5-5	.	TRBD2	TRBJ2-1	TGTGCCAGCAGCTTGGAACTAGCGGGACGAAATGAGCAGTTCTTC	CASSLELAGRNEQFF
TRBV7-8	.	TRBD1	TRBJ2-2	TGTGCCAGCAGCGGCCAACAGGGGGCCGGGGAGCTGTTTTTT	CASSGQQGAGELFF
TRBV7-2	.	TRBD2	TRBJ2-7	TGTGCCAGCAGCCCTACACCAGCGGGGCGTCGCGAGCAGTACTTC	CASSPTPAGRREQYF